This note documents a single T cell receptor beta chain sequence. Both 60 Vbeta primers and 13 Jbeta primers went into the PCR. Only in-frame clones appear in the TCRdb table, and some are missing; sequencing was by immunoSEQ multiplex PCR. The sample contains 100,000 to 150,000 clones, 83% of which appear only once. This sample was taken from a study of cytomegalovirus exposure and HLA in healthy donors. Germline V gene data show CDR1 as SGHDT and CDR2 as YYEEEE. V lost 0 bases, J lost 6 bases, and 5 bases stayed unmatched. This CDR3 is 15 amino acids long. The source of this sequence is a middle-aged woman in good health and CMV-seropositive. The chain combines TRBV5-6 with TRBJ1-5; 8 bases match TRBD1. The sequencing sample was made of PBMCs. Written as DNA, the CDR3 is TGTGCCAGCAGCTTGGCAGGGGGCTTATCTCAGCCCCAGCATTTT. Residues: CASSLAGGLSQPQHF.